The 6 T cell receptor beta chains below come from one sample, sequenced in a study of blood T cell repertoires in COVID-19. Clones were sequenced by immunoSEQ multiplex PCR, and TCRdb holds only the in-frame ones, with some missing. The sample lists fewer than 250,000 clones; approximately 83% were seen once. Sequencing was carried out using PBMCs or T cells enriched from blood (not recorded which). The receptors originated from a woman aged 45-65 years who had been exposed to COVID-19.

V usage is TRBV5-4 and J usage is TRBJ2-3, with TRBD2 matching 8 bases. V lost 1 base, J lost 5 bases, and 6 bases stayed unmatched. The CDR3 length is 15 residues. Germline V gene sequence: CDR1 SGHNT, CDR2 YYREEE (reference sequence). Here the CDR3 reads CASSLYRGGRDTQYF. CDR3 DNA: TGTGCCAGCAGCTTGTACCGGGGGGGCCGAGATACGCAGTATTTT.

The genes are TRBV19 and TRBJ1-2; D is undetermined. The germline V and J ends were trimmed by 9 bases and 6 bases, with 8 bases remaining between them. The CDR3 loop spans 10 amino acids. Germline CDR1 LNHDA, CDR2 SQIVND (reference sequence). This CDR3 is CARSGDGYTF. The CDR3 DNA follows: TGTGCCAGATCGGGTGATGGCTACACCTTC. Using reference TRBV19 and TRBJ1-2 for the parts outside the CDR3, the full variable domain is DGGITQSPKYLFRKEGQNVTLSCEQNLNHDAMYWYRQDPGQGLRLIYYSQIVNDFQKGDIAEGYSVSREKKESFPLTVTSAQKNPTAFYLCARSGDGYTFGSGTRLTVV.

Remarks on this clone: At the DNA level, this CDR3 is encoded by other sequences in the same sample as well. J is TRBJ1-6 and V is TRBV11-2; D ambiguous. V gave up 0 bases and J gave up 4 bases, with 10 bases separating them. The CDR3 extends over 16 amino acids. Germline-derived CDR1 and CDR2 are SGHAT and FQNNGV. CDR3 nucleotide sequence: TGTGCCAGCAGCTTAGACCGAAGCTCTTATAATTCACCCCTCCACTTT. Its protein is CASSLDRSSYNSPLHF.

This chain uses TRBV27 with TRBJ2-2, with D possibly being TRBD1 (6 bases). Germline loops: CDR1 MNHEY, CDR2 SMNVEV (reference sequence). Trimming removed 8 bases from V and 5 bases from J, with 18 bases in between. The CDR3 totals 15 residues. As DNA, the CDR3 is TGTGCCAGCCTACAGGGATCACCCTTGACCGGGGAGCTGTTTTTT. Amino acid sequence: CASLQGSPLTGELFF.

The chain links TRBV6-5 to TRBJ1-5, with TRBD1 matching over 8 bases. The CDR3 loop spans 14 amino acids. V lost 6 bases to trimming and J lost 3 bases; unmatched junction nucleotides: 4. Germline CDR1 MNHEY, CDR2 SVGAGI. CDR3 bases: TGTGCCAGCAGCAGGACAGGGACCAATCAGCCCCAGCATTTT. This translates into CASSRTGTNQPQHF.

This chain connects TRBV9 to TRBJ1-1; D call uncertain. V lost 0 bases and J lost 5, with 14 bases in between. This CDR3 contains 15 residues. Germline assignment: CDR1 SGDLS and CDR2 YYNGEE. The CDR3 sequence: CASSVDPFWSTEAFF. The CDR3 DNA is TGTGCCAGCAGCGTAGATCCCTTCTGGAGTACTGAAGCTTTCTTT.